This T cell receptor (beta chain) was found in a study of cytomegalovirus exposure and HLA in healthy donors. V lost 0 bases and J 1 base, leaving 7 bases between the germline ends. Germline lookup yields CDR1 SGDLS and CDR2 YYNGEE. The length of the CDR3 is 14 residues. Study-wide points: Later on, an analysis showed TCR association rates differing by HLA locus, with DRB1 the most and HLA-C the fewest. The likely origin of a cluster of highly shared sequence variants was a sequencing artifact. Productive rates of about 90% or about 30% were seen for most TCR beta V segments in an earlier analysis. A few chains linked to CMV were shown in vitro to be specific for CMV antigens.

The PCR made use of 60 Vbeta and 13 Jbeta primers. The assay was immunoSEQ multiplex PCR, and TCRdb's table has in-frame clones only and misses some. The repertoire table contains under 90,000 clones. With respect to this clone: Its specificity is unknown.

The source material was PBMCs. The receptor's source is a man between 50 and 59 years old in good health and CMV-seropositive. The chain is built from TRBV9 and TRBJ2-5; D is perhaps TRBD2 (5 bases). Written as DNA, the CDR3 is TGTGCCAGCAGCGTAGGGGCGGGCCAAGAGACCCAGTACTTC. It encodes CASSVGAGQETQYF.